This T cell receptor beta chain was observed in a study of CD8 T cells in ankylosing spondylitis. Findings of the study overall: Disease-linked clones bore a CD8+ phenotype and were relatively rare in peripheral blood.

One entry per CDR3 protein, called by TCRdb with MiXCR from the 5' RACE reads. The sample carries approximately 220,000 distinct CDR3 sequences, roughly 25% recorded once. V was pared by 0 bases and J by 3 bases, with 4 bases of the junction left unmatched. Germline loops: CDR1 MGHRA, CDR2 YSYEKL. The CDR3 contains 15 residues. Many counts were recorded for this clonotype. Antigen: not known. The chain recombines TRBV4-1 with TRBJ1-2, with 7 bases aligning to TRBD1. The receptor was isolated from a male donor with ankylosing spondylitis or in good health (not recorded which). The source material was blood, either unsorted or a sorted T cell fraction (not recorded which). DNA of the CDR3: TGCGCCAGCAGCCAAGAGACAGGGAGGGACTATGGCTACACCTTC. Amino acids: CASSQETGRDYGYTF.